These 18 T cell receptor beta chains came from one sample sequenced in a study of CD8+ T cells in alopecia areata. TCR sequencing used cDNA made by reverse transcription of extracted RNA. Repertoires were generated with immunoSEQ multiplex PCR, while TCRdb's copy carries only in-frame clones and drops some. Here the sample spans some 130,000 clones, 49% being singletons. The sequences come from CD8+ T cells sorted from blood, collected at week 0. All receptors derive from a human donor with alopecia areata.

This clone was seen a few times. The chain combines TRBV29-1 with TRBJ2-1, with 7 bases matching TRBD1. CDR1 and CDR2 from the germline V gene are SQVTM and ANQGSEA. CDR3 length equals 14 residues. Trimming removed 8 bases from V and 5 bases from J; junction bases left unmatched: 12. The CDR3 coding sequence is TGCAGCTCCAGTTGGGGTGACAGGGACAATGAGCAGTTCTTC. The encoded protein is CSSSWGDRDNEQFF.

This clone was seen a few times. The chain employs TRBV29-1 and TRBJ2-1; D possibly corresponds to TRBD1 (6 bases). V dropped 1 base and J dropped 8 bases, with 21 bases sitting between them. The germline CDR1 and CDR2 sequences are SQVTM and ANQGSEA. The CDR3 sequence is 16 residues long. CDR3 region: CSVEVVGDTGRDEQFF. CDR3 coding DNA: TGCAGCGTTGAAGTGGTAGGGGACACCGGGCGGGATGAGCAGTTCTTC.

In this sample, this clone turned up a few times. This chain links TRBV7-9 with TRBJ1-1; 8 nucleotides match TRBD1. This CDR3 spans 16 amino acids. The V segment lost 4 bases and the J segment 3 bases; nucleotides outside the gene matches: 10. Germline-derived CDR1 and CDR2 are SEHNR and FQNEAQ (reference sequence). CDR3 in DNA: TGTGCCAGCAGCTCGGACAGGGCAACGAGAGACACTGAAGCTTTCTTT. It translates to CASSSDRATRDTEAFF.

This clone was detected only a few times. The rearrangement links TRBV30 to TRBJ2-7, with 10 bases matching TRBD1. CDR1 and CDR2 from the germline V gene are GTSNPN and SVGIG (reference sequence). V shed 7 bases, J shed 7 bases, and the junction held 10 bases outside the gene matches. CDR3 length: 13 residues. The CDR3 nucleotides are TGTGCCTTGACCGCCGGGACAGGGGTGGAGCAGTACTTC. Amino acids: CALTAGTGVEQYF.

The genes are TRBV7-8 and TRBJ1-6, with TRBD1 as a possible D gene (5 bases). Trimming left V 1 base short and J 11 bases short, with 9 bases between. This CDR3 comprises 13 residues. The germline gives CDR1 SGHVS, CDR2 FQNEAQ. CDR3 sequence reads: CASSLGQGPPLHF. The CDR3 DNA is TGTGCCAGCAGCTTAGGTCAGGGTCCACCCCTCCACTTT.

The CDR3, as DNA: TGTGCCAGCAGCTTAGTATCTCCAGATACGCAGTATTTT. Protein product: CASSLVSPDTQYF. The rearrangement joins TRBV7-9 to TRBJ2-3, with D uncertain. Germline lookup yields CDR1 SEHNR and CDR2 FQNEAQ (reference sequence). The germline V and J ends were trimmed by 1 base and 4 bases, with 6 bases remaining between them. There are 13 residues in the CDR3.

The chain employs TRBV27 and TRBJ2-5; TRBD2 might be the D (6 bases). The CDR3 loop spans 16 amino acids. Germline V gene data show CDR1 as MNHEY and CDR2 as SMNVEV (reference sequence). Trimming cost V 0 bases and J 0 bases, with 11 bases left between them. CDR3 DNA: TGTGCCAGCAGTTTATCGGGAGGCCATTACCAAGAGACCCAGTACTTC. Encoded protein: CASSLSGGHYQETQYF.

The genes are TRBV7-2 and TRBJ1-5, with TRBD1 as a possible D gene (5 bases). CDR1 is SGHTA and CDR2 is FQGNSA in the germline V gene. V lost 1 base, J lost 10 bases, and 14 bases lay in between. The CDR3 runs 14 residues. CDR3 coding DNA: TGTGCCAGCAGCTTAGAGGGGACCTTTCCACCCCAGCATTTT. This translates into CASSLEGTFPPQHF.

The V call is TRBV5-1, the J call TRBJ1-2; the D gene is possibly TRBD1 (6 bases). V was trimmed by 1 base and J by 6 bases, leaving 16 bases between them. CDR3 size: 15 residues. Germline values: CDR1 SGHRS, CDR2 YFSETQ. CDR3 DNA: TGCGCCAGCAGCTTGAACCGACAGGATCTAAATGGCTACACCTTC. This codes for CASSLNRQDLNGYTF.

The V and J genes are TRBV9 and TRBJ2-7, with TRBD2 matching over 11 bases. The CDR3 runs 15 residues. The ends lost 3 bases at V and 2 bases at J; junction bases unmatched: 4. Germline CDR1 reads SGDLS; CDR2 reads YYNGEE. In DNA, the CDR3 is TGTGCCAGCAGCGCTGGGACTAGCGGAACCTACGAGCAGTACTTC. Protein sequence: CASSAGTSGTYEQYF.

The genes are TRBV29-1 and TRBJ2-3; D gene uncertain. Germline CDR1 SQVTM, CDR2 ANQGSEA. Trimming left V 0 bases short and J 1 base short, with 8 bases between. The CDR3 extends over 14 amino acids. The CDR3 DNA sequence: TGCAGCGTTGAAGAGGGGTCGGGCACAGATACGCAGTATTTT. Translating it yields CSVEEGSGTDTQYF.

At least ten counts were recorded for this clone. This chain connects TRBV5-4 to TRBJ1-1; 7 nucleotides agree with TRBD1. After removal of 1 base from V and 0 bases from J, the junction contained 6 bases not matched to a gene. Germline V gene lookup returns CDR1 SGHNT and CDR2 YYREEE (reference sequence). The CDR3 spans 16 residues. As DNA, the CDR3 is TGTGCCAGCAGCTTGTATCCGGGACAGATGAACACTGAAGCTTTCTTT. It is translated as CASSLYPGQMNTEAFF. Supplemented by reference TRBV5-4 and TRBJ1-1, the full variable domain reads ETGVTQSPTHLIKTRGQQVTLRCSSQSGHNTVSWYQQALGQGPQFIFQYYREEENGRGNFPPRFSGLQFPNYSSELNVNALELDDSALYLCASSLYPGQMNTEAFFGQGTRLTVV.

This clone came up once. The J gene is TRBJ2-7, the V gene TRBV27; D is possibly TRBD1 (6 bases). Germline-derived CDR1 and CDR2 are MNHEY and SMNVEV (reference sequence). The CDR3 totals 12 residues. The V and J ends lost 4 bases and 3 bases respectively, with 7 bases between them. CDR3 sequence reads: CASSSDSYEQYF. CDR3 DNA sequence: TGTGCCAGCAGTTCGGACAGCTACGAGCAGTACTTC.

The genes are TRBV29-1 and TRBJ2-1, with no clear D. Trimming removed 6 bases from V and 4 bases from J, with 19 bases in between. Germline loops: CDR1 SQVTM, CDR2 ANQGSEA. This CDR3 has 15 residues. As DNA, the CDR3 is TGCAGCGTCACCCCCCAGCGCGGAACTTACAATGAGCAGTTCTTC. Translating it yields CSVTPQRGTYNEQFF.

This clone was found a few times. The chain joins TRBV5-6 to TRBJ2-3; TRBD1 aligns across 10 bases. With V trimmed by 2 bases and J by 6 bases, 3 bases remained unmatched. The CDR3 sequence is 14 residues long. Germline V gene lookup returns CDR1 SGHDT and CDR2 YYEEEE. CDR3 protein: CASSFGTGVDTQYF. The CDR3 DNA is TGTGCCAGCAGCTTCGGGACAGGGGTGGATACGCAGTATTTT.

The V gene is TRBV20-1, the J gene TRBJ2-7; D ambiguous. CDR1 and CDR2 (germline): DFQATT, SNEGSKA (reference sequence). The CDR3 has 11 amino acids. V was pared by 7 bases and J by 0 bases, with 7 bases between. CDR3 coding DNA: TGCAGTGACAGTCTCTCCTACGAGCAGTACTTC. Translating gives CSDSLSYEQYF.

The chain employs TRBV27 and TRBJ2-5, with 7 bases fitting TRBD1. Germline lookup yields CDR1 MNHEY and CDR2 SMNVEV (reference sequence). The trim removed 7 bases at V and 3 bases at J, leaving 5 bases unmatched. The CDR3 has 13 residues. CDR3 amino acids: CASNSGTEETQYF. Here the CDR3 DNA reads TGTGCCAGCAACTCCGGGACAGAAGAGACCCAGTACTTC.

V gene TRBV13 combines with J gene TRBJ2-1; D may correspond to TRBD1 or TRBD2 (5 bases each). V was pared by 4 bases and J by 5 bases, with 12 bases between. The CDR3 runs to 14 residues. Germline V lookup: CDR1 PRHDT, CDR2 FYEKMQ (reference sequence). The DNA of the CDR3 is TGTGCCAGCAGCTCCGGGACGTTGAACAATGAGCAGTTCTTC. It specifies CASSSGTLNNEQFF.